The next 8 T cell receptor beta chains were all read from a single sample in a study of T cell clonotyping in hematopoietic cell transplantation. The assay was immunoSEQ multiplex PCR, and TCRdb's table has in-frame clones only and misses some. The sample lists more than 25,000 clones; 80% to 95% were seen once. Sequenced here: PBMCs, sampled 100 days after allogeneic stem cell transplant. The receptors were sampled from a female patient aged 45-60 years who had an allogeneic stem cell transplant from a related donor, so the T cells may come from the graft donor. Some clones in this sample may be carry-over from other donors' samples.

J is TRBJ1-3 and V is TRBV6-6; D is unclear. The length of the CDR3 is 15 residues. V lost 3 bases and J 2 bases, leaving 11 bases between the germline ends. Germline values: CDR1 MNHNY, CDR2 SVGAGI (reference sequence). CDR3 region: CASSYLRETGNTIYF. The CDR3 coding sequence is TGTGCCAGCAGTTATCTGCGGGAAACTGGAAACACCATATATTTT.

J is TRBJ1-1 and V is TRBV7-9, with D maybe TRBD1 (6 bases). Germline V gives CDR1 SEHNR, CDR2 FQNEAQ (reference sequence). The V end was cut by 5 bases, the J end by 3 bases, with 16 bases between. The CDR3 sequence is 15 residues long. CDR3 DNA: TGTGCCAGCAGCCCCAGGAGGGGGAAGGACACTGAAGCTTTCTTT. As protein: CASSPRRGKDTEAFF.

V gene TRBV11-2 combines with J gene TRBJ2-2; D unresolved. The CDR3 spans 14 residues. Germline V gene lookup returns CDR1 SGHAT and CDR2 FQNNGV. The germline V and J ends were trimmed by 4 bases and 3 bases, with 9 bases remaining between them. CDR3 nucleotide sequence: TGTGCCAGCAGCTCAGGTCGTTACACCGGGGAGCTGTTTTTT. As protein: CASSSGRYTGELFF. The variable domain in full, with the rest retrieved from reference TRBV11-2 and TRBJ2-2, is EAGVAQSPRYKIIEKRQSVAFWCNPISGHATLYWYQQILGQGPKLLIQFQNNGVVDDSQLPKDRFSAERLKGVDSTLKIQPAKLEDSAVYLCASSSGRYTGELFFGEGSRLTVL.

The chain is built from TRBV9 and TRBJ1-2; TRBD1 aligns across 8 bases. The germline V gene has CDR1 SGDLS and CDR2 YYNGEE. CDR3 size: 15 residues. V was clipped by 0 bases and J by 4 bases; unmatched bases: 5. CDR3 residues: CASSVDEGTGYGYTF. The CDR3 DNA is TGTGCCAGCAGCGTAGACGAAGGGACAGGCTATGGCTACACCTTC.

The rearrangement uses TRBV5-4 and TRBJ2-3; D remains ambiguous. This CDR3 spans 13 amino acids. V shed 4 bases and J shed 2 bases, with 8 bases lying between them. The V gene's germline CDR1 is SGHNT and CDR2 YYREEE (reference sequence). In DNA form, the CDR3 reads TGTGCCAGCAGCATTGGGCACACAGATACGCAGTATTTT. Amino acid sequence: CASSIGHTDTQYF.

This chain joins TRBV27 and TRBJ2-5; D is possibly TRBD2 (6 bases). The CDR3 is 13 residues long. Germline V gives CDR1 MNHEY, CDR2 SMNVEV (reference sequence). Trimming stripped 8 bases from V and 5 bases from J, with 15 bases between. In DNA form, the CDR3 reads TGTGCCAGCTCACGGCGGGGTGGGGAGACCCAGTACTTC. Protein product: CASSRRGGETQYF.

The chain links TRBV5-1 to TRBJ2-5; 7 positions agree with TRBD2. The CDR3 is 14 amino acids. CDR1 is SGHRS, CDR2 YFSETQ, per germline. Trimming removed 0 bases from V and 1 base from J; junction bases left unmatched: 0. The CDR3 sequence: CASSLGGGQETQYF. CDR3 DNA: TGCGCCAGCAGCTTGGGGGGGGGCCAAGAGACCCAGTACTTC.

This chain links TRBV7-8 with TRBJ2-7; 7 bases align to TRBD1. V was clipped by 1 base and J by 2 bases; unmatched bases: 5. Looked up from germline, CDR1 is SGHVS and CDR2 is FQNEAQ. This CDR3 comprises 15 residues. CDR3 residues: CASSLGTGPTYEQYF. The CDR3 coding sequence is TGTGCCAGCAGCTTAGGGACAGGTCCCACCTACGAGCAGTACTTC.